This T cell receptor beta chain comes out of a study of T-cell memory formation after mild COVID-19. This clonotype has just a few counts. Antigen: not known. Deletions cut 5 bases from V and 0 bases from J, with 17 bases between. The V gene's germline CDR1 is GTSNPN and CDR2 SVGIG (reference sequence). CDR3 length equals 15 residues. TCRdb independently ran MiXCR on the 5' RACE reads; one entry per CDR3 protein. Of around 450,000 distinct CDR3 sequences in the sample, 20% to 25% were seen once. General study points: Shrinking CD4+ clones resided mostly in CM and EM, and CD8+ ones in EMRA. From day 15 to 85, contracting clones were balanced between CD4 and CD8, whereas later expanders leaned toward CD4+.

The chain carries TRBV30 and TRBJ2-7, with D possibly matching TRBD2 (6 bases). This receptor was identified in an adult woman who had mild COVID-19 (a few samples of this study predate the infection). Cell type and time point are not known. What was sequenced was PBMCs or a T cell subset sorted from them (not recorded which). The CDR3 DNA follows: TGTGCCTGGGGAGGGTTCTCGGTTAGCTCCTACGAGCAGTACTTC. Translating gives CAWGGFSVSSYEQYF.